Detailed here is one T cell receptor beta chain. Its antigen is unidentified. This entry belongs to a study of Graves' ophthalmopathy and Graves' hyperthyroidism. Whole-study results and caveats: Appearing in blood as well were most expanded thyroid clonotypes above 0.001 frequency.

Ophthalmopathy donors showed moderate-to-severe activity, CAS ≥3, NOSPECS ≥4 and a duration under 3 months. Thyroid ultrasound, orbital computed tomography, TRAb, serum thyroxine and clinical symptoms formed the basis of diagnosis. As the template, RNA transcripts were used to amplify TCR beta CDR3 regions. An opening RT-PCR round employed HTBI primers and preceded a second-round multiplex PCR. TCRdb redid the calling of the multiplex PCR reads with MiXCR, one entry per CDR3 protein. The data hold about 740,000 distinct CDR3 sequences, with roughly 41% observed a single time. Germline CDR1 and CDR2: SQVTM and ANQGSEA. This CDR3 spans 12 amino acids. V lost 4 bases, J lost 6 bases, and 13 bases lay in between.

Sequencing was carried out using peripheral blood. This chain uses TRBV29-1 with TRBJ2-7; TRBD1 is a possible D gene (6 bases). This TCR came from an adult man with Graves' ophthalmopathy. CDR3: CSVGGQPGEQYF. The CDR3 region has the DNA TGCAGCGTTGGCGGACAGCCTGGCGAGCAGTACTTC.